Included here is one TCR beta chain sequence, with context. The method was immunoSEQ multiplex PCR; TCRdb's version includes in-frame clones alone and lacks a portion of them. The table lists about 140,000 clones, about 90% of them singletons, with less than 2% in the top ten. This sample is part of a study of control samples from healthy donors and cancer patients. The V gene's germline CDR1 is MNHNY and CDR2 SVGAGI (reference sequence). Trimming stripped 7 bases from V and 1 base from J, with 13 bases between. The CDR3 is 15 amino acids. The sequenced material came from blood. This sequence was found in a man between 18 and 35 years old in good health. The genes are TRBV6-6 and TRBJ2-2; D is possibly TRBD1 (5 bases). DNA of the CDR3: TGTGCCAGCACAAATCCCAGGGTGAACACCGGGGAGCTGTTTTTT. This sequence encodes CASTNPRVNTGELFF.